The clone carrying this T cell receptor (beta chain) was detected many times. The sample belongs to a study of T cells in Graves' hyperthyroidism and ophthalmopathy. RNA transcripts gave rise to amplified TCR beta CDR3 regions. HTBI primers were used for first-round RT-PCR of the TCR CDR3. TCRdb recomputed calls from the multiplex PCR reads with MiXCR, one row per CDR3 protein. Of fewer than 650,000 distinct CDR3 sequences listed, 14% are singletons. Germline lookup yields CDR1 LGHDT and CDR2 YNNKEL (reference sequence). The CDR3 length is 14 residues. V dropped 4 bases and J dropped 8; count of bases not matched to a gene: 6.

The receptor's source is a woman aged 18-30 years with Graves' ophthalmopathy. The V gene is TRBV3-1, the J gene TRBJ1-4, with 8 positions matching TRBD1. Sequences were obtained from blood. The CDR3 nucleotides read TGTGCCAGCAGCCGCGGACAGGGTGGGGAAAAACTGTTTTTT. Residues: CASSRGQGGEKLFF. Combining the CDR3 with reference TRBV3-1 and TRBJ1-4 gives the whole variable domain DTAVSQTPKYLVTQMGNDKSIKCEQNLGHDTMYWYKQDSKKFLKIMFSYNNKELIINETVPNRFSPKSPDKAHLNLHINSLELGDSAVYFCASSRGQGGEKLFFGSGTQLSVL.